Presented here are 7 T cell receptor beta chains from one specimen sequenced in a study of blood T cell repertoires in COVID-19. The repertoire was sequenced with immunoSEQ multiplex PCR; TCRdb's copy has only in-frame clones and lacks some. The data show fewer than 200,000 clones, about 83% seen once. Specimen: peripheral blood. Receptors originate from a woman between 70 and 85 years old who had recovered from COVID-19.

The J gene is TRBJ2-3, the V gene TRBV6-6; D not resolved. This CDR3 has 14 amino acids. The V gene's germline CDR1 is MNHNY and CDR2 SVGAGI (reference sequence). Between the trimmed V and J ends, which lost 7 bases and 6 bases, there was a span of 17 bases. The CDR3: CASTTSQPEDTQYF. As DNA, the CDR3 is TGTGCCAGCACCACGTCGCAGCCGGAGGATACGCAGTATTTT.

The rearrangement joins TRBV30 to TRBJ2-5; 12 bases are shared with TRBD1. Germline assignment: CDR1 GTSNPN and CDR2 SVGIG (reference sequence). There are 14 residues in the CDR3. The J segment lost 6 bases and the V segment lost 5 bases, leaving 7 bases of the junction unmatched. For the CDR3, the DNA is TGTGCCTGGGCCTTGGGACAGGGGGCGAAGACCCAGTACTTC. Translation: CAWALGQGAKTQYF.

This sequence joins TRBV19 and TRBJ1-2, with a possible D match to TRBD1 (5 bases). The CDR3 runs 16 residues. Trimming stripped 6 bases from V and 3 bases from J, with 20 bases between. From germline, CDR1 is LNHDA and CDR2 SQIVND (reference sequence). In DNA form, the CDR3 reads TGTGCCAGTAGGCCCCCGGGAGACAGACTCCACTATGGCTACACCTTC. This codes for CASRPPGDRLHYGYTF.

The chain uses TRBV19 and TRBJ1-5; the D is unclear. CDR3 size: 16 residues. V lost 9 bases, J lost 5 bases, and 23 bases lay in between. The V gene's germline CDR1 is LNHDA and CDR2 SQIVND (reference sequence). DNA of the CDR3: TGTGCCAGCCAGACTCATGCCGGTGAGAGGGATCAGCCCCAGCATTTT. Its protein is CASQTHAGERDQPQHF.

The CDR3 DNA is TGCGCCAGCAGCCAAGATTTCGTTGGACAGGGTGGAGAAAAACTGTTTTTT. Translation gives CASSQDFVGQGGEKLFF. V gene TRBV4-1 combines with J gene TRBJ1-4, with 8 bases identical to TRBD1. Unmatched junction bases numbered 11, after V lost 0 bases and J lost 8 bases. CDR3 length equals 17 residues. The germline V gene has CDR1 MGHRA and CDR2 YSYEKL.

The chain has TRBV5-1 and TRBJ2-7, with 7 bases aligning to TRBD1. Per germline, CDR1 SGHRS and CDR2 YFSETQ. The trim removed 2 bases at V and 0 bases at J, leaving 11 bases unmatched. The CDR3 has 17 amino acids. CDR3 sequence (DNA): TGCGCCAGCAGCTTAAGATCTCCGGGACAGAGCTCCTACGAGCAGTACTTC. Protein: CASSLRSPGQSSYEQYF.

This clone has only one observation. V gene TRBV2 combines with J gene TRBJ2-2; TRBD1 matches at 10 bases. Looked up from germline, CDR1 is SNHLY and CDR2 is FYNNEI. After removal of 7 bases from V and 3 bases from J, the junction contained 5 bases not matched to a gene. The CDR3 loop spans 15 amino acids. The CDR3 DNA sequence: TGTGCCAGCATTCGGGGACAGGGGTACACCGGGGAGCTGTTTTTT. Protein sequence: CASIRGQGYTGELFF. Together with reference TRBV2 and TRBJ2-2, the CDR3 gives the full variable domain: EPEVTQTPSHQVTQMGQEVILRCVPISNHLYFYWYRQILGQKVEFLVSFYNNEISEKSEIFDDQFSVERPDGSNFTLKIRSTKLEDSAMYFCASIRGQGYTGELFFGEGSRLTVL.